This T cell receptor beta chain was identified in a study of regulatory T cells in long-lasting Graves disease. At least ten counts were recorded for this clonotype. The time point denotes: newly diagnosed GD, antithyroid drugs for less than 3 months. Extracted PBMC RNA gave rise to the TCR library. Building the TCR beta libraries relied on iRepertoire HTBI primers, and CDR3 regions underwent Arm-PCR. Each CDR3 protein is one row after TCRdb ran MiXCR on the multiplex PCR reads. The table lists about 440,000 distinct CDR3 sequences, roughly 15% of them singletons. The sample was also linked to a second study, of T cells in Graves' hyperthyroidism and ophthalmopathy.

The material sequenced was peripheral blood mononuclear cells (PBMCs), taken at new diagnosis, from a patient treated with antithyroid drugs. The clonotype was recovered from a woman aged 18-29 years with Graves disease.

CDR3 protein: CAWSSETSYEQYF. The CDR3 coding sequence is TGTGCCTGGAGTAGCGAGACCAGCTACGAGCAGTACTTC. The chain couples TRBV30 to TRBJ2-7; D unclear. The ends were cut back, 2 bases at V and 3 bases at J, with 11 bases in the middle. Germline V lookup: CDR1 GTSNPN, CDR2 SVGIG (reference sequence). The CDR3 sequence is 13 residues long.